These 21 T cell receptor beta chains originate from one sample sequenced in a study of T-cell memory formation after mild COVID-19. In TCRdb, the 5' RACE reads were re-called with MiXCR into one record per CDR3 protein. Of roughly 450,000 distinct CDR3 sequences in the sample, roughly 17% were seen once. The sequencing sample was made of PBMCs or a T cell subset sorted from them (not recorded which). The source is a man between 18 and 35 years old who had mild COVID-19 (a few samples of this study predate the infection). Cell type and time point are not known.

This clonotype was found a few times. The chain couples TRBV7-9 to TRBJ2-2; the D gene is possibly TRBD2 (7 bases). CDR1 SEHNR and CDR2 FQNEAQ come from the germline V gene (reference sequence). Trimming shortened V by 7 bases and J by 7 bases, and 16 bases separated the two germline ends. This CDR3 has 14 amino acids. The CDR3 region is CASTSPGGDGELFF. CDR3 sequence (DNA): TGTGCCAGCACCAGCCCGGGGGGCGACGGGGAGCTGTTTTTT.

The gene calls are TRBV11-2 and TRBJ2-5; tentatively, D is TRBD2 (5 bases). CDR1 is SGHAT and CDR2 is FQNNGV in the germline V gene. Trimming shortened V by 5 bases and J by 5 bases, and 18 bases separated the two germline ends. The CDR3 is made up of 15 amino acids. The CDR3 DNA is TGTGCCAGCAGCAAAGTGGCACGGGGTGGGGAGACCCAGTACTTC. It is translated as CASSKVARGGETQYF.

This clonotype was seen many times. The chain joins TRBV12-3 or TRBV12-4 to TRBJ1-1, with D maybe TRBD1 (6 bases). CDR3 length: 14 amino acids. V shed 4 bases and J shed 1 base, with 10 bases lying between them. CDR3 sequence: CASSWGGANTEAFF. For the CDR3, the DNA is TGTGCCAGCAGTTGGGGGGGCGCGAACACTGAAGCTTTCTTT.

This clonotype was found a few times. The rearrangement joins TRBV29-1 to TRBJ2-7; 7 positions match TRBD2. The germline V gene has CDR1 SQVTM and CDR2 ANQGSEA. There are 13 residues in the CDR3. Trimming cost V 7 bases and J 5 bases; bases outside gene matches: 11. CDR3 loop: CSADGSGGDEQYF. For the CDR3, the DNA is TGCAGCGCAGATGGGTCGGGAGGCGACGAGCAGTACTTC.

The genes are TRBV12-3 or TRBV12-4 and TRBJ2-1; TRBD1 agrees at 8 bases. The CDR3 is 13 residues long. J gave up 7 bases and V 6 bases, and 5 bases lay outside the gene matches. The CDR3 here is CASSRQGRNEQFF. The DNA of the CDR3 is TGTGCCAGCAGCAGACAGGGGAGGAATGAGCAGTTCTTC.

V is TRBV27 and J is TRBJ2-7, with 7 bases identical to TRBD1. The CDR3 covers 16 residues. Germline V gene sequence: CDR1 MNHEY, CDR2 SMNVEV (reference sequence). The V gene end was trimmed by 2 bases and the J gene end by 1 base; junction bases not matched to a gene: 8. CDR3 nucleotide sequence: TGTGCCAGCAGTTTAAGCCCGACAGGGATGTCCTACGAGCAGTACTTC. Its protein product is CASSLSPTGMSYEQYF.

The chain carries TRBV20-1 and TRBJ2-3; 9 bases agree with TRBD2. The germline V gene encodes CDR1 DFQATT and CDR2 SNEGSKA (reference sequence). J was trimmed by 6 bases and V by 5 bases; bases with no gene match: 18. The CDR3 extends over 17 amino acids. The CDR3: CSAFILGVAGVNDTQYF. As DNA, the CDR3 is TGCAGTGCTTTTATTCTAGGGGTAGCGGGGGTCAACGATACGCAGTATTTT.

This clonotype was recorded a few times. The V gene is TRBV4-1, the J gene TRBJ1-2; the D gene is possibly TRBD1 (6 bases). Trimming removed 2 bases at V and 4 bases at J, with 17 bases between. The CDR3 is 16 amino acids. Germline-derived CDR1 and CDR2 are MGHRA and YSYEKL. The DNA for the CDR3 is TGCGCCAGCAGCCAAACTGTACTTACAGGGTTCTATGGCTACACCTTC. Translating gives CASSQTVLTGFYGYTF.

The chain recombines TRBV6-2 or TRBV6-3 with TRBJ1-1; D may be TRBD1 (6 bases). V dropped 8 bases and J dropped 3 bases, with 22 bases sitting between them. Looked up from germline, CDR1 is MNHEY and CDR2 is SVGEGT. The CDR3 is 16 amino acids. CDR3 loop: CASGPWRGEMDTEAFF. The CDR3 DNA reads as TGTGCCAGCGGCCCTTGGAGGGGGGAGATGGACACTGAAGCTTTCTTT.

This clonotype was detected a few times. CDR3 in amino acids: CASSLVGTGPAFF. CDR3 sequence (DNA): TGCGCCAGCAGCTTGGTGGGGACAGGGCCTGCTTTCTTT. This chain links TRBV5-1 with TRBJ1-1; the match to TRBD1 covers 9 bases. CDR3 size: 13 residues. Germline CDR1 and CDR2: SGHRS and YFSETQ. Trimming removed 0 bases from V and 11 bases from J; junction bases left unmatched: 5.

This chain joins TRBV5-1 and TRBJ2-2; D gene ambiguous. Germline V CDR1 and CDR2: SGHRS, YFSETQ. Trimming took off 4 bases at V and 4 bases at J, with 14 bases between the two ends. CDR3 length: 15 amino acids. The CDR3 sequence is CASSVGITITGELFF. CDR3 bases: TGCGCCAGCAGCGTAGGAATAACAATCACCGGGGAGCTGTTTTTT.

The chain joins TRBV20-1 to TRBJ2-7, with a possible D match to TRBD2 (6 bases). Germline-derived CDR1 and CDR2 are DFQATT and SNEGSKA (reference sequence). The germline V and J ends were trimmed by 2 bases and 4 bases, with 12 bases remaining between them. There are 13 residues in the CDR3. This CDR3 reads CSARRGAGYEQYF. In DNA, the CDR3 is TGCAGTGCTAGACGGGGTGCGGGGTACGAGCAGTACTTC.

This sequence joins TRBV5-1 and TRBJ2-5; a weak D match, TRBD2 (7 bases). This CDR3 is built from 15 residues. With 4 bases removed from V and 3 bases from J, the gap between germline ends came to 16 bases. Germline V gene sequence: CDR1 SGHRS, CDR2 YFSETQ. The CDR3 region is CASSLMGGRKETQYF. The CDR3 DNA follows: TGCGCCAGCAGCCTGATGGGGGGGCGCAAAGAGACCCAGTACTTC.

Here the CDR3 DNA reads TGTGCCAGCAGTGGCCGGGACAGGGTCCACGAGCAGTACTTC. Its protein is CASSGRDRVHEQYF. V gene TRBV12-3 or TRBV12-4 combines with J gene TRBJ2-7, with 9 nucleotides matching TRBD1. The CDR3 spans 14 residues. V lost 5 bases to trimming and J lost 5 bases; unmatched junction nucleotides: 7.

Many counts were recorded for this clonotype. V gene TRBV12-3 or TRBV12-4 combines with J gene TRBJ1-1; D is unclear. This CDR3 has 15 amino acids. Trimming pared 6 bases from V and 0 bases from J, leaving 14 bases between. The CDR3 bases are TGTGCCAGCAGCCCCGGGGTAGGGATGAACACTGAAGCTTTCTTT. Translation gives CASSPGVGMNTEAFF.

This clonotype was observed a few times. This sequence joins TRBV7-8 and TRBJ2-7; D remains unclear. V shed 1 base and J shed 5 bases, with 12 bases lying between them. The CDR3 is 14 amino acids. Germline V gene lookup returns CDR1 SGHVS and CDR2 FQNEAQ. The CDR3 nucleotides read TGTGCCAGCAGCTTAGGGCGGAGCTTTGACGAGCAGTACTTC. Its translation: CASSLGRSFDEQYF.

This chain links TRBV28 with TRBJ2-3, with no clear D. Trimming pared 6 bases from V and 6 bases from J, leaving 16 bases between. The V gene's germline CDR1 is MDHEN and CDR2 SYDVKM. The CDR3 totals 14 residues. This chain's CDR3 is CASRAAGLTDTQYF. The CDR3 DNA sequence: TGTGCCAGCAGGGCGGCTGGGTTAACGGATACGCAGTATTTT.

There are many counts of this clonotype. One end of the junction is discordant with germline, which a read error may explain. The gene calls are TRBV7-7 and TRBJ2-2; D is unclear. This CDR3 contains 15 residues. Germline CDR1 SSHAT, CDR2 FNYEAQ (reference sequence). The CDR3 spells CASSLDGRPDGELFF. The CDR3 DNA follows: TGTGCTAGCAGCTTAGATGGTCGTCCTGACGGGGAGCTGTTTTTT.

This sequence joins TRBV5-1 and TRBJ2-1; D gene unclear. This CDR3 is 13 amino acids long. Trimming took 4 bases from V and 5 from J, leaving 10 bases between them. CDR1 SGHRS and CDR2 YFSETQ come from the germline V gene. The CDR3 region is CASSRPDDNEQFF. The CDR3, as DNA: TGCGCCAGCAGCCGTCCTGACGACAATGAGCAGTTCTTC.

This clonotype was found many times. This rearrangement joins TRBV5-1 to TRBJ2-3; perhaps TRBD2 as D (6 bases). Trimming took off 3 bases at V and 9 bases at J, with 17 bases between the two ends. The V gene's germline CDR1 is SGHRS and CDR2 YFSETQ. CDR3 length: 14 amino acids. This CDR3 reads CASSSGTSQVTQYF. CDR3 nucleotides: TGCGCCAGCAGCTCCGGGACTTCTCAGGTCACGCAGTATTTT.

In this sample, this clonotype turned up many times. The chain employs TRBV29-1 and TRBJ2-5; tentative D call: TRBD1 (6 bases). The V end lost 1 base, the J end lost 5 bases, and 14 bases lay between the germline ends. Germline CDR1 and CDR2: SQVTM and ANQGSEA. The CDR3 length is 14 residues. The CDR3 DNA reads as TGCAGCGTTGAAGTACAGGGTCCTGGGGAGACCCAGTACTTC. Translation: CSVEVQGPGETQYF.